Listed below are T cell receptor beta chains from one sample, sequenced in a study of STAT5B mutations in CD4+ large granular lymphocyte leukemia. Produced via immunoSEQ multiplex PCR; TCRdb's table is partial and in-frame only. The data contain nearly 30,000 clones, roughly 84% of them seen just once; the ten biggest clones take up about 6%. The sample taken for sequencing was CD4+ T cells from blood buffy coats. All receptors derive from a human donor in good health. CDR3s include the opening cysteine and the closing phenylalanine or tryptophan. Fields, in order: CDR3 protein, V gene.

CATSPNLYGGYTF | TRBV15
CASSDPGGESGYTF | TRBV25-1
CASSSGQGDSPLHF | TRBV28
CAIGITGSEEKLFF | TRBV10-3
CASSAVRTDYEQYF | TRBV2
CASSLLEGTGGYTF | TRBV27
CASSDLRQGSTDTQYF | TRBV25-1
CASSPGTENEKLFF | TRBV18
CATSRGRREESRGAYGYTF | TRBV15
CASSTSGQLYGYTF | TRBV5-4
CSAEGAYEQYF | TRBV20-1
CASSFGTVSKNIQYF | TRBV7-2
CAGLGQGFSGTEAFF | TRBV6-1
CASRRDSFHSPLHF | TRBV6-5
CASSSPLAGDTQYF | TRBV7-2
CASSLGQSTDTQYF | TRBV27
CASSVDLAGGNGYTF | TRBV9
CASSPLGTGLNEQFF | TRBV18
CASSASTSRVGSPLHF | TRBV4-2
CSVGGPDWGATTEAFF | TRBV29-1
CASSLWGGESDTQYF | TRBV5-8
CASSLARRGSGRVDEQFF | TRBV7-8
CASSLPAGSDTQYF | TRBV7-2
CASSQDRTDTQYF | TRBV4-1
CASSFWGGGGTDTQYF | TRBV27
CASSLNREETQYF | TRBV19
CASSLWGRGTGELFF | TRBV7-2
CASSFGQGNEKLFF | TRBV5-1
CASSERTGSSGNTIYF | TRBV6-1
CAISGGDRSGNTIYF | TRBV10-3
CASSVGQGYGYTF | TRBV2
CASSLRDRVWTEAFF | TRBV5-6
CASSYSGRRTYGYTF | TRBV6-5
CASSSSGDSTFYGYTF | TRBV5-1
CAGTPGREGNQPQHF | TRBV5-1
CASSLEPGMNTEAFF | TRBV5-1
CASSLQESNYGYTF | TRBV11-2
CASSYAGTNTEAFF | TRBV6-5
CASRGQGYGYTF | TRBV2
CASSLGGQGVGNYGYTF | TRBV7-6
CASSSGGGHEQYF | TRBV18
CASSLWAGGVEAFF | TRBV5-5
CASSRVAGAMNTEAFF | TRBV19
CATTGQENEKLFF | TRBV7-8
CASSFQQTTSTDTQYF | TRBV13
CASSQGGRSFNEQFF | TRBV4-3
CASSIGSSGGRLGELFF | TRBV19
CARGRDTQYF | TRBV9
CASSTVSGNTIYF | TRBV6-1
CASSSPGQGDYGYTF | TRBV28
CASSSQGLPDEKLFF | TRBV5-4
CASSPAHISTGSTDTQYF | TRBV5-4